This TCR beta chain comes out of a study of blood T cell repertoires in COVID-19. Turning to the study itself: Samples representing acute and convalescent COVID-19 were sourced from the United States, Italy and Spain.

In the study's own analysis: The authors estimated nucleated cell counts from reference gene primer amplification. Sequencing was performed with immunoSEQ multiplex PCR; in TCRdb, only in-frame clones are kept and a portion is missing. V and J calls and clone size are given by that table; D and trimming were obtained from the DNA. The sample holds over 90,000 clones; more than 70% are singletons and the top ten take 17%. CDR3 length: 13 amino acids. In germline, CDR1 is ENHRY, CDR2 SYGVKD. J was trimmed by 2 bases and V by 6 bases; bases with no gene match: 1. The sequenced sample consisted of peripheral blood. The chain links TRBV10-3 to TRBJ2-1; 7 positions match TRBD2. This receptor was taken from an elderly woman in a cohort sampled during active COVID-19. The CDR3 DNA reads as TGTGCCATCAGCGGGGGGACCTACAATGAGCAGTTCTTC. It codes for CAISGGTYNEQFF.